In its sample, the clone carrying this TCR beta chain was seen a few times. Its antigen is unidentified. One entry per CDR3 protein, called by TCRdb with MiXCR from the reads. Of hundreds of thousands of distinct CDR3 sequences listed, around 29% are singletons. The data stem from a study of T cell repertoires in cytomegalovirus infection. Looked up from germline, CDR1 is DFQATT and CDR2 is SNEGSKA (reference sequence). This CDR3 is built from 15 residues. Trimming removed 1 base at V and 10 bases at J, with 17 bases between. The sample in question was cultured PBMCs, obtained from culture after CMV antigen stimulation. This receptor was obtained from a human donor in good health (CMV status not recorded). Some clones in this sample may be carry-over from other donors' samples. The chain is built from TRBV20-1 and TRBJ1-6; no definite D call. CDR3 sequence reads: CSARVPGPQVSPLHF. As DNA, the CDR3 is TGCAGTGCTAGAGTACCCGGACCGCAAGTCTCACCCCTCCACTTT.